Listed below are T cell receptor beta chains from one sample, sequenced in a study of T cell responses to AZD1222 COVID-19 vaccine. TCRdb's table, derived via immunoSEQ multiplex PCR, lists solely in-frame clones and lacks some. The table lists about 35,000 clones, 65% to 90% of them singletons. Sequenced material: peripheral blood, taken on day 0 of AZD1222 vaccination. These receptors all stem from an adult in good health. CDR3s include the opening cysteine and the closing phenylalanine or tryptophan. The D gene is left open where the match is weak. Some rows mark clone size as missing; the rest say once, few, many or name a class of expanded clone.

TRBV6-5	NA	TRBD1	TRBJ1-5	TGTGCCAGCAGGAAAGGGACAGGGTTTGATCAGCCCCAGCATTTT	CASRKGTGFDQPQHF
TRBV2	NA	NA	TRBJ1-1	TGTGCCAGCAGTGATCCCCAGGGGAGGGACACTGAAGCTTTCTTT	CASSDPQGRDTEAFF
TRBV29-1	NA	NA	TRBJ2-4	TGCAGCGTTGAAGTCCCGGGCTGGGTGAACATTCAGTACTTC	CSVEVPGWVNIQYF
TRBV3-1/TRBV3-2	NA	TRBD1	TRBJ1-2	TGTGCCAGCAGCCAAGATCAGACAGGGGGCTATGGCTACACCTTC	CASSQDQTGGYGYTF
TRBV7-3	NA	NA	TRBJ1-1	TGTGCCAGCAGTTTTCAATCTGGACACGTGAACACTGAAGCTTTCTTT	CASSFQSGHVNTEAFF
TRBV7-3	NA	NA	TRBJ2-7	TGTGCCAGCAGCTCCGGGACTCACCACGAGCAGTACTTC	CASSSGTHHEQYF
TRBV6-5	NA	NA	TRBJ1-2	TGTGCCAGCAGCTCCGCCTATGGCTACACCTTC	CASSSAYGYTF
TRBV9	few	NA	TRBJ2-3	TGTGCCAGCAGCATTAGCGGTAGCACAGATACGCAGTATTTT	CASSISGSTDTQYF
TRBV29-1	NA	NA	TRBJ2-7	TGCAGCGTTGAACCCCTCGAGGGAACGGACGAGCAGTACTTC	CSVEPLEGTDEQYF
TRBV6-5	NA	TRBD1	TRBJ2-1	TGTGCCACACGGACAGGACGATACAATGAGCAGTTCTTC	CATRTGRYNEQFF
TRBV19	NA	TRBD2	TRBJ2-6	TGTGCCAGTAGACGACTAGCGGGGGGTGGGGCCAACGTCCTGACTTTC	CASRRLAGGGANVLTF
TRBV12-3/TRBV12-4	NA	NA	TRBJ1-1	TGTGCCAGCAGTATTCTTAGCACTGAAGCTTTCTTT	CASSILSTEAFF
TRBV30	NA	NA	TRBJ1-1	TGTGCCTGGAGTAGTACGGGGGCGAAGGAAAAGAACACTGAAGCTTTCTTT	CAWSSTGAKEKNTEAFF
TRBV29-1	NA	NA	TRBJ1-2	TGCAGCGTTCAGAGGCCTGACTATGGCTACACCTTC	CSVQRPDYGYTF
TRBV30	NA	NA	TRBJ1-6	TGTGCCTGGAGAGGGGCAGGGCCAAATTCACCCCTCCACTTT	CAWRGAGPNSPLHF
TRBV6-5	NA	NA	TRBJ1-5	TGTGCCAGCAGTCCAGACTATAATCAGCCCCAGCATTTT	CASSPDYNQPQHF
TRBV27	NA	NA	TRBJ2-5	TGTGCCAGCAGTCCCCCCGTCTGGGGGGCGAGGGAGACCCAGTACTTC	CASSPPVWGARETQYF
TRBV7-9	NA	NA	TRBJ2-3	TGTGCCAGCAGCTCGAGGGGTTTGGGCACAGATACGCAGTATTTT	CASSSRGLGTDTQYF
TRBV4-3	NA	TRBD1	TRBJ1-2	TGCGCCAGCAGCTCTCGACAGGGGTTAAACTATGGCTACACCTTC	CASSSRQGLNYGYTF
TRBV5-1	NA	NA	TRBJ1-6	TGCGCCAGCAGGGGTAATTTCGGTTCACCCCTCCACTTT	CASRGNFGSPLHF
TRBV19	NA	NA	TRBJ1-2	TGTGCCAGTAGTATATGGAACGGCTATGGCTACACCTTC	CASSIWNGYGYTF
TRBV15	NA	NA	TRBJ2-7	TGTGCCACCAGCCCTCGTGGCCGTTACGAGCAGTACTTC	CATSPRGRYEQYF
TRBV20-1	NA	NA	TRBJ2-1	TGCAGTGCTAGAGAGGGCAATGAGCAGTTCTTC	CSAREGNEQFF
TRBV19	NA	NA	TRBJ1-1	TGTGCCAGTAGTCGCTTACAGGGAGGGATAAACACTGAAGCTTTCTTT	CASSRLQGGINTEAFF
TRBV7-2	NA	TRBD1	TRBJ2-6	TGTGCCAGCAGCCGGGGACAGGGCGTAGCCTCTGGGGCCAACGTCCTGACTTTC	CASSRGQGVASGANVLTF
TRBV19	NA	TRBD1	TRBJ1-5	TGTGCCAATATCCCGGGACAGGGGTTCGGTCAGCCCCAGCATTTT	CANIPGQGFGQPQHF
TRBV29-1	once	NA	TRBJ1-1	TGCAGCGTTGATAGGGGGACAACTGAAGCTTTCTTT	CSVDRGTTEAFF
TRBV4-3	NA	NA	TRBJ1-2	TGCGCCAGCAGCCAAGAAGCAGCAAGCGCAACCACTAACTATGGCTACACCTTC	CASSQEAASATTNYGYTF
TRBV18	NA	NA	TRBJ1-2	TGTGCCAGCTCACCGAGGCGCGAGTATGGCTACACCTTC	CASSPRREYGYTF
TRBV12-3/TRBV12-4	NA	NA	TRBJ1-5	TGTGCCAGCAGTTTAGCAGAGAATCAGCCCCAGCATTTT	CASSLAENQPQHF
TRBV5-4	once	NA	TRBJ2-1	TGTGCCAGCAGCTTTATGTCTTCTGGCCGGGATGAGCAGTTCTTC	CASSFMSSGRDEQFF
TRBV7-2	once	NA	TRBJ2-2	TGTGCCAGCAGCTTAGCCCAGGGCGCGAACACCGGGGAGCTGTTTTTT	CASSLAQGANTGELFF